A single sample is the source of the 8 T cell receptor beta chains below, sequenced in a study of vaccination effects on CD4 cells after COVID-19. Sequencing followed a ViraFEST assay step that expanded antigen-specific CD4+ T cells with viral peptide pools. Culture proceeded for about ten days, and CD4+ T cells were then isolated. No cognate antigen is known for these TCRs. Assay used: immunoSEQ multiplex PCR; TCRdb lists only in-frame clones, some missing. The sample holds tens of thousands of clones, about three quarters seen once. The material was CD4+ T cells from PBMCs cultured with HCoV-229E spike peptides, obtained before COVID-19 vaccination. The receptors shown here come from a human donor who received a COVID-19 vaccine.

The rearrangement uses TRBV6-5 and TRBJ1-2; D is undetermined. This CDR3 contains 15 residues. V gave up 8 bases and J gave up 5 bases, with 21 bases separating them. Germline values: CDR1 MNHEY, CDR2 SVGAGI. CDR3 in amino acids: CASFWAAGNTYGYTF. CDR3 nucleotides: TGTGCCAGCTTCTGGGCGGCGGGAAACACTTATGGCTACACCTTC.

The V call is TRBV10-1, the J call TRBJ2-1; tentative D call: TRBD1 (6 bases). V lost 2 bases and J lost 10, with 15 bases in between. Germline V gene lookup returns CDR1 WNHNN and CDR2 SYGVQD (reference sequence). This CDR3 has 14 amino acids. CDR3 sequence: CASSELGGSGEQFF. CDR3 coding DNA: TGCGCCAGCAGTGAGCTAGGGGGATCAGGGGAGCAGTTCTTC.

V gene TRBV30 combines with J gene TRBJ2-1, with 7 bases identical to TRBD2. With V trimmed by 1 base and J by 9 bases, 24 bases remained unmatched. The CDR3 runs to 19 residues. Per the germline V gene, CDR1 is GTSNPN and CDR2 is SVGIG (reference sequence). CDR3 loop: CAWSASLDLRDYCRGEQFF. DNA of the CDR3: TGTGCCTGGAGTGCAAGCCTTGACCTCCGGGACTATTGTAGGGGTGAGCAGTTCTTC.

The rearrangement uses TRBV6-1 and TRBJ1-1; D gene unclear. V was cut by 2 bases and J by 3 bases, with 7 bases left in between. The CDR3 consists of 13 residues. CDR1 and CDR2 from the germline V gene are MNHNS and SASEGT. The CDR3 region is CASSEIEHTEAFF. The CDR3 DNA is TGTGCCAGCAGTGAAATCGAGCACACTGAAGCTTTCTTT.

The chain couples TRBV12-5 to TRBJ2-1, with D perhaps given as TRBD1 or TRBD2 (5 bases each). Trimming removed 1 base from V and 0 bases from J, with 13 bases in between. Looked up from germline, CDR1 is LGHNT and CDR2 is FRNRAP. The CDR3 covers 17 residues. CDR3 bases: TGTGCTAGTGGTTTGGAGTGGGGGTCAGTCTCCTACAATGAGCAGTTCTTC. Amino acid sequence: CASGLEWGSVSYNEQFF.

V usage is TRBV18 and J usage is TRBJ1-3; TRBD1 might be the D (5 bases). This CDR3 comprises 13 residues. Germline V gives CDR1 KGHSH, CDR2 LQKENI. V was pared by 3 bases and J by 9 bases, with 12 bases between. The CDR3 DNA sequence: TGTGCCAGCTCACCGGATGGGGGTATCACCATATATTTT. This translates into CASSPDGGITIYF.

The chain has TRBV27 and TRBJ2-2; D is ambiguous. V lost 3 bases and J 5 bases, leaving 4 bases between the germline ends. The length of the CDR3 is 12 residues. Germline CDR1 reads MNHEY; CDR2 reads SMNVEV (reference sequence). Written as DNA, the CDR3 is TGTGCCAGCAGTTTCTGGACCGGGGAGCTGTTTTTT. Translating it yields CASSFWTGELFF.

Relative to its sample, this clone is medium-sized. The CDR3 here is CASGLGGGPDTQYF. In DNA, the CDR3 is TGTGCCAGCGGGCTGGGTGGGGGTCCTGATACGCAGTATTTT. The V gene is TRBV2, the J gene TRBJ2-3; either TRBD1 or TRBD2 may supply D (5 bases each). Trimming removed 8 bases from V and 6 bases from J, with 18 bases in between. CDR3 length: 14 residues. Germline CDR1 is SNHLY and CDR2 is FYNNEI.